This TCR beta chain was captured by sequencing in a study of post-analysis software for immune sequencing data. The germline V and J ends were trimmed by 7 bases and 8 bases, with 18 bases remaining between them. There are 14 residues in the CDR3. In germline, CDR1 is MNHNS, CDR2 SASEGT. Findings and limits, study-wide: Elevated frequency relative to controls characterized four or five TRBV segments in patients, TRBV5-6, TRBV5-1 and TRBV20-1 among them. Those with multiple sclerosis, the patient group, showed significantly lower normalized Chao1 diversity than controls.

Points on this clonotype: Its antigen is undetermined.

Prepared libraries of TCR beta cDNA carried unique molecular identifiers. A single record per CDR3 protein comes from TCRdb applying MiXCR to the PCR reads. The sample has roughly 650,000 distinct CDR3 sequences, approximately 59% seen once. Input material: blood. This rearrangement joins TRBV6-1 to TRBJ2-1, with a tentative D call TRBD1 (5 bases). The clonotype was recovered from a girl under 10 years old with multiple sclerosis. The DNA of the CDR3 is TGTGCCAGCAATAGGGGTAGCTCAGGCTATGAGCAGTTCTTC. Translating gives CASNRGSSGYEQFF.